This record covers a single T cell receptor (beta chain). The source of the sample is a study of T-cell memory formation after mild COVID-19. TCRdb recomputed calls from the 5' RACE reads with MiXCR, one row per CDR3 protein. The sample shows around 530,000 distinct CDR3 sequences, about 22% of them seen only once. The receptor comes from an adult woman who had mild COVID-19 (a few samples of this study predate the infection). Cell type and time point are not known. Sequenced: PBMCs or a T cell subset sorted from them (not recorded which).

CDR3 in amino acids: CATSRDRLAAGGAPTDTQYF. CDR3 nucleotide sequence: TGTGCCACCAGCAGAGATCGCCTGGCTGCGGGGGGGGCGCCCACAGATACGCAGTATTTT. This sequence joins TRBV15 and TRBJ2-3; TRBD2 aligns across 9 bases. This CDR3 has 20 residues. Trimming removed 0 bases from V and 2 bases from J; junction bases left unmatched: 15. Germline CDR1 reads LNHNV; CDR2 reads YYDKDF (reference sequence).